A selection of T cell receptor beta chains follows, all from one sample in a study of long-term antiretroviral therapy in people with HIV. Using immunoSEQ multiplex PCR, the repertoire was profiled, and TCRdb retains in-frame clones only, with some absent. Among tens of thousands of clones listed, roughly 85% were seen once. Sequenced here: unsorted PBMCs, sampled approximately 2.7 years before starting antiretroviral therapy. These receptors all stem from a woman in her twenties or thirties with HIV. Each CDR3 is given with its conserved first and last residue. A D gene is named only where the DNA matches it firmly. Clone size is shown for a subset of rows, as once, few, many or a class of expanded clone.

abundance,v_gene,j_gene,d_gene,CDR3aa,CDR3nt
.,TRBV30,TRBJ1-3,TRBD1,CAWSTGTVAGNTIYF,TGTGCCTGGAGCACCGGGACAGTGGCTGGAAACACCATATATTTT
once,TRBV7-3,TRBJ2-5,TRBD2,CASSSDGGSQETQYF,TGTGCCAGCAGCTCGGACGGCGGGAGCCAAGAGACCCAGTACTTC
.,TRBV15,TRBJ1-1,.,CATSGTVMNTEAFF,TGTGCCACCTCCGGGACCGTCATGAACACTGAAGCTTTCTTT
.,TRBV20-1,TRBJ2-3,.,CSAEQQDTQYF,TGCAGTGCTGAACAGCAGGATACGCAGTATTTT
.,TRBV4-2,TRBJ1-3,.,CASSPLVASSGNTIYF,TGTGCCAGCAGCCCCCTGGTGGCGAGCTCTGGAAACACCATATATTTT
few,TRBV15,TRBJ1-2,.,CATSRDQARRGGYTF,TGTGCCACCAGCAGAGATCAGGCACGTAGGGGCGGCTACACCTTC
.,TRBV7-7,TRBJ2-3,.,CASSLGLPPDTQYF,TGTGCCAGCAGCTTAGGGCTCCCGCCAGATACGCAGTATTTT
once,TRBV7-7,TRBJ2-5,TRBD1,CAIWTGETQYF,TGTGCCATCTGGACAGGGGAGACCCAGTACTTC
.,TRBV7-2,TRBJ2-2,.,CASSLPGELFF,TGTGCCAGCAGCTTACCCGGGGAGCTGTTTTTT
few,TRBV6-1,TRBJ2-7,TRBD2,CASTRLAGVYEQYF,TGTGCCAGCACGCGACTAGCGGGGGTTTACGAGCAGTACTTC
.,TRBV27,TRBJ2-1,.,CASSTPGSNPYNEQFF,TGTGCCAGCAGTACACCCGGGTCTAACCCTTACAATGAGCAGTTCTTC
.,TRBV7-9,TRBJ1-3,TRBD1,CASSPRQGGNTIYF,TGTGCCAGCAGCCCAAGACAGGGTGGAAACACCATATATTTT
.,TRBV7-2,TRBJ2-5,TRBD2,CASSLMGRGEETQYF,TGTGCCAGCAGCTTGATGGGGAGGGGTGAAGAGACCCAGTACTTC
.,TRBV4-1,TRBJ1-6,.,CASSQPRERNSPLHF,TGCGCCAGCAGCCAGCCCCGGGAGCGTAATTCACCCCTCCACTTT
.,TRBV9,TRBJ2-7,.,CASSVDGREIWEQYF,TGTGCCAGCAGCGTAGACGGACGGGAAATATGGGAGCAGTACTTC
.,TRBV9,TRBJ2-2,.,CASSVDTSGELFF,TGTGCCAGCAGCGTAGACACGTCCGGGGAGCTGTTTTTT
.,TRBV5-4,TRBJ1-2,.,CASSLLDRSNYGYTF,TGTGCCAGCAGCTTGTTAGACAGATCTAACTATGGCTACACCTTC
.,TRBV6-1,TRBJ1-5,.,CASSGTGINQPQHF,TGTGCCAGCAGTGGGACTGGAATTAATCAGCCCCAGCATTTT
.,TRBV28,TRBJ1-2,.,CASSLRGAGRIYGYTF,TGTGCCAGCAGTTTAAGGGGGGCCGGCAGGATCTATGGCTACACCTTC
few,TRBV29-1,TRBJ1-2,TRBD1,CSVGEGQGTNYGYTF,TGCAGCGTAGGGGAGGGACAGGGAACCAACTATGGCTACACCTTC
.,TRBV14,TRBJ1-2,.,CASSQHLGNGYTF,TGTGCCAGCAGCCAGCACCTCGGGAATGGCTACACCTTC
.,TRBV11-1,TRBJ1-6,.,CASSPGDSYSPLHF,TGTGCCAGCAGCCCGGGGGACTCGTATTCACCCCTCCACTTT
.,TRBV30,TRBJ1-1,.,CAWNGLTEAFF,TGTGCCTGGAACGGGTTGACTGAAGCTTTCTTT
.,TRBV27,TRBJ2-3,.,CASSLEGRLGTDTQYF,TGTGCCAGCAGTTTAGAAGGCAGGTTAGGCACAGATACGCAGTATTTT
.,TRBV10-2,TRBJ2-1,TRBD2,CASRTSGGANEQFF,TGCGCCAGCAGGACTAGCGGGGGGGCCAATGAGCAGTTCTTC
.,TRBV5-1,TRBJ2-1,.,CASSFDRTNNEQFF,TGCGCCAGCAGCTTTGACAGGACAAACAATGAGCAGTTCTTC
.,TRBV19,TRBJ1-2,TRBD1,CASNPGQGLYRGYTF,TGTGCCAGTAATCCGGGACAGGGGCTCTATCGTGGCTACACCTTC
once,TRBV20-1,TRBJ2-5,.,CSARQETQYF,TGCAGTGCTAGACAAGAGACCCAGTACTTC
.,TRBV18,TRBJ2-2,.,CASSLTQNTGELFF,TGTGCCAGCTCACTTACTCAGAACACCGGGGAGCTGTTTTTT
.,TRBV29-1,TRBJ1-1,TRBD1,CSVRGQPEAFF,TGCAGCGTCCGGGGACAGCCCGAAGCTTTCTTT
medium-sized,TRBV6-5,TRBJ2-2,.,CASSYYISPGAGELFF,TGTGCCAGCAGTTACTACATAAGTCCAGGGGCCGGGGAGCTGTTTTTT
few,TRBV6-1,TRBJ2-2,TRBD1,CASTTGGASTGELFF,TGTGCCAGCACTACAGGGGGCGCATCCACCGGGGAGCTGTTTTTT
.,TRBV7-8,TRBJ1-1,.,CASSPRRQNTEAFF,TGTGCCAGCAGCCCCCGCCGACAGAACACTGAAGCTTTCTTT
.,TRBV30,TRBJ1-1,.,CAWRYLVNTEAFF,TGTGCCTGGAGGTACCTGGTCAACACTGAAGCTTTCTTT
.,TRBV19,TRBJ2-3,.,CASRYSEWSTDTQYF,TGTGCCAGTAGATACTCTGAATGGAGCACAGATACGCAGTATTTT
.,TRBV6-6,TRBJ1-2,TRBD1,CASSYSGAGGGYTF,TGTGCCAGCAGTTACTCGGGGGCAGGGGGCGGCTACACCTTC
once,TRBV2,TRBJ1-3,TRBD1,CASSPTGTVNSGNTIYF,TGTGCCAGCAGTCCGACCGGGACAGTCAACTCTGGAAACACCATATATTTT
.,TRBV7-2,TRBJ2-3,.,CASSLNALTDTQYF,TGTGCCAGCAGCTTAAACGCCCTCACAGATACGCAGTATTTT
.,TRBV6-1,TRBJ2-2,TRBD2,CASSVGGDTGELFF,TGTGCCAGCAGTGTCGGGGGGGACACCGGGGAGCTGTTTTTT
.,TRBV19,TRBJ1-2,.,CASSHQGGATF,TGTGCCAGTAGTCACCAGGGTGGAGCCACCTTC
.,TRBV5-4,TRBJ2-1,TRBD2,CASSSKLALESNEQFF,TGTGCCAGCAGCTCGAAACTAGCGCTCGAGTCGAATGAGCAGTTCTTC
.,TRBV27,TRBJ1-1,TRBD1,CASSFRGQGNTEAFF,TGTGCCAGCAGCTTCAGGGGGCAGGGGAACACTGAAGCTTTCTTT
.,TRBV30,TRBJ2-3,.,CAWSVVGSTDTQYF,TGTGCCTGGAGTGTAGTGGGTAGCACAGATACGCAGTATTTT
.,TRBV29-1,TRBJ2-1,.,CSVEGLAGVYNEQFF,TGCAGCGTTGAAGGACTGGCAGGGGTTTACAATGAGCAGTTCTTC
.,TRBV10-3,TRBJ1-2,.,CAISGLGAINGYTF,TGTGCCATCAGTGGTCTGGGGGCAATCAATGGCTACACCTTC
.,TRBV7-2,TRBJ2-3,.,CASSPQGKDTDTQYF,TGTGCCAGCAGCCCCCAAGGGAAGGACACAGATACGCAGTATTTT